The T cell receptor (beta chain) under discussion was sequenced for a study of T-cell reconstitution after alpha-beta-depleted transplantation in children. J gave up 5 bases and V 6 bases, and 16 bases lay outside the gene matches. The CDR3 totals 16 residues. Germline loops: CDR1 SQVTM, CDR2 ANQGSEA. Unique molecular identifiers tagged the TCRbeta library. Each CDR3 protein is one row after TCRdb ran MiXCR on the PCR reads. The table records fewer than 500,000 distinct CDR3 sequences, 43% of them present only once. A word on this clonotype: The target antigen is unknown.

General study points: The study reportedly traced alpha-beta T cells about two months after transplant to several hundred expanded graft clones. The high TCRbeta diversity at day 60 in some patients came from surviving recipient T cells and thymic progenitors.

The rearrangement uses TRBV29-1 and TRBJ2-7; 10 bases agree with TRBD2. The receptor was isolated from a girl aged 2 to 9 with aplastic anemia, due to receive a stem cell transplant. The sequences come from PBMCs, collected before TCRalphabeta/CD19-depleted stem cell transplant. CDR3 loop: CSVASGAGGPMNEQYF. CDR3 sequence (DNA): TGCAGCGTGGCCTCGGGAGCGGGAGGGCCGATGAACGAGCAGTACTTC.